Listed below are T cell receptor beta chains from one sample, sequenced in a study of Graves' ophthalmopathy and Graves' hyperthyroidism. TCRdb itself ran the multiplex PCR reads through MiXCR, one entry per CDR3 protein. This sample carries about 390,000 distinct CDR3 sequences, about 18% of them seen once, and the ten largest clones take 2% to 2.5%. The sample taken for sequencing was peripheral blood. The receptors were gathered from an adult woman with stable Graves' hyperthyroidism. CDR3s include the opening cysteine and the closing phenylalanine or tryptophan. The D gene is left open where the match is weak. Clone sizes are given selectively: once, few, many, or a class where the clone is expanded.

d_gene | j_gene | abundance | v_gene | CDR3nt | CDR3aa
- | TRBJ2-7 | many | TRBV20-1 | TGCAGTGCTAGGGCCCTAGAGTACGAGCAGTACTTC | CSARALEYEQYF
- | TRBJ2-2 | few | TRBV6-2/TRBV6-3 | TGTGCCAGCAGTTACACCCGGACAGCCCTCCCAAAGAACACCGGGGAGCTGTTTTTT | CASSYTRTALPKNTGELFF
TRBD1 | TRBJ1-5 | many | TRBV10-3 | TGTGCCATCAGTGAGGGGACAGGGGGGATTAGCAATCAGCCCCAGCATTTT | CAISEGTGGISNQPQHF
TRBD2 | TRBJ2-5 | - | TRBV2 | TGTGCCAGCAGTGAGATTAGCGGGGAAAAGACCCAGTACTTC | CASSEISGEKTQYF
TRBD1 | TRBJ2-7 | many | TRBV7-8 | TGTGCCAGCAGCAGCAGGGGGGAGCAGTACTTC | CASSSRGEQYF
- | TRBJ1-3 | - | TRBV30 | TGTGCCTGGAGTGACGACAGGAACTCTGGAAACACCATATATTTT | CAWSDDRNSGNTIYF
- | TRBJ1-5 | - | TRBV5-5 | TGTGCCAGCAGCTTCTCCAGCGAAGGACAGCCCCAGCATTTT | CASSFSSEGQPQHF
- | TRBJ2-7 | many | TRBV29-1 | TGCAGCGTTGTGGAGGGCTACGAGCAGTACTTC | CSVVEGYEQYF
- | TRBJ2-4 | - | TRBV7-2 | TGTGCCAGCAGCTCCAACGTAAATGGGGCCAAAAACATTCAGTACTTC | CASSSNVNGAKNIQYF
- | TRBJ2-7 | many | TRBV29-1 | TGCAGCGTTGAAGTTCCGGGATCCTACGAGCAGTACTTC | CSVEVPGSYEQYF
TRBD2 | TRBJ2-7 | many | TRBV7-9 | TGTGCCAGCAGCCTTACCGGGACTAACTACGAGCAGTACTTC | CASSLTGTNYEQYF
TRBD2 | TRBJ2-3 | - | TRBV5-1 | TGCGCCAGCAGCTTTGATAATACGGGAGGATCAGATACGCAGTATTTT | CASSFDNTGGSDTQYF
- | TRBJ2-2 | - | TRBV19 | TGTGCCAGTACTCCTATCATGAACACCGGGGAGCTGTTTTTT | CASTPIMNTGELFF
TRBD1 | TRBJ2-2 | - | TRBV4-1 | TGCGCCAGCAGCCAAGGGTTCATGCTGGCGGCAGGGGGCGATAACACCGGGGAGCTGTTTTTT | CASSQGFMLAAGGDNTGELFF
TRBD2 | TRBJ2-7 | many | TRBV6-5 | TGTGCCAGCCGAGCGGGAGTTAGCTACGAGCAGTACTTC | CASRAGVSYEQYF
TRBD1 | TRBJ1-2 | many | TRBV7-2 | TGTGCCAGCAGCCTACTGTCGACAGGGAACTATGGCTACACCTTC | CASSLLSTGNYGYTF
TRBD1 | TRBJ1-2 | few | TRBV7-8 | TGTGCCAGCGGGACAGGGGGCTACTATGGCTACACCTTC | CASGTGGYYGYTF
- | TRBJ1-5 | - | TRBV29-1 | TGCAGCAGCCCACATGGTGGCAATCAGCCCCAGCATTTT | CSSPHGGNQPQHF
- | TRBJ2-7 | few | TRBV29-1 | TGCAGCGTTGAAGTAGTAGCCGCCCCGGACGAGCAGTACTTC | CSVEVVAAPDEQYF
- | TRBJ1-2 | few | TRBV18 | TGTGCCAGCTCACCATCAGTGAAGGATGGCTACACCTTC | CASSPSVKDGYTF
- | TRBJ2-5 | many | TRBV2 | TGTGCCAGCAGTAGAGACAGGGAGGGAGAGACCCAGTACTTC | CASSRDREGETQYF
- | TRBJ1-1 | - | TRBV6-5 | TGTGCCAGCAGTTTAGAACACGGAGGGGCTGAAGCTTTCTTT | CASSLEHGGAEAFF
- | TRBJ2-3 | many | TRBV12-3/TRBV12-4 | TGTGCCAGCAGCAGAGGGACAGATACGCAGTATTTT | CASSRGTDTQYF
- | TRBJ1-5 | - | TRBV4-1 | TGCGCCAGCAGCCAAGATCGGGGCAGCAATCAGCCCCAGCATTTT | CASSQDRGSNQPQHF
TRBD2 | TRBJ2-7 | many | TRBV12-3/TRBV12-4 | TGTGCCAGCAGTAGTATAGCGGGAGCCTACGAGCAGTACTTC | CASSSIAGAYEQYF
TRBD1 | TRBJ1-1 | few | TRBV19 | TGTGCCAGTAGTACGGGACAGCTGAACACTGAAGCTTTCTTT | CASSTGQLNTEAFF
- | TRBJ1-3 | many | TRBV5-1 | TGCGCCAGCAGCACCGATGACTTTACTGGAAACACCATATATTTT | CASSTDDFTGNTIYF
- | TRBJ2-7 | many | TRBV6-1 | TGTGCCAGCAGTGAAAACAGGATCCCCCTCTACGAGCAGTACTTC | CASSENRIPLYEQYF
TRBD2 | TRBJ2-5 | - | TRBV2 | TGTGCCAGCAGGACTAGCGGTGAAGAAGAGACCCAGTACTTC | CASRTSGEEETQYF